The next 31 T cell receptor beta chains were all read from a single sample in a study of cytomegalovirus exposure and HLA in healthy donors. The PCR ran on 60 Vbeta and 13 Jbeta primers. Here immunoSEQ multiplex PCR was the method, and the copy in TCRdb shows in-frame clones only, minus some. The sample carries 100,000 to 150,000 clones, approximately 80% recorded once. Sequencing was performed on PBMCs. These receptors were obtained from a female donor in good health and CMV-seropositive.

V and J are TRBV6-1 and TRBJ1-4, with TRBD1 as a possible D gene (6 bases). The V and J ends lost 10 bases and 8 bases respectively, with 17 bases between them. Germline CDR1 is MNHNS and CDR2 is SASEGT. This CDR3 comprises 13 residues. CDR3 amino acids: CATILQGGEKLFF. As DNA, the CDR3 is TGTGCCACAATTTTACAGGGAGGGGAAAAACTGTTTTTT.

This chain joins TRBV28 and TRBJ2-7; 10 bases agree with TRBD1. Germline-derived CDR1 and CDR2 are MDHEN and SYDVKM. CDR3 length: 15 amino acids. V lost 5 bases, J lost 5 bases, and 9 bases stayed unmatched. CDR3 sequence (DNA): TGTGCCAGCAGTAACCCGGGACAGGGGCCCCACGAGCAGTACTTC. Translation gives CASSNPGQGPHEQYF.

The V call is TRBV9, the J call TRBJ1-2, with D maybe TRBD1 (5 bases). CDR1 is SGDLS and CDR2 is YYNGEE in the germline V gene. Trimming pared 4 bases from V and 8 bases from J, leaving 18 bases between. The CDR3 totals 14 residues. CDR3 residues: CASSSQGHPGGYTF. As DNA, the CDR3 is TGTGCCAGCAGCTCCCAAGGACATCCAGGGGGCTACACCTTC.

This clone came up a few times. This sequence joins TRBV6-5 and TRBJ1-1, with D possibly being TRBD1 (5 bases). The CDR3 is made up of 12 amino acids. The germline V gene encodes CDR1 MNHEY and CDR2 SVGAGI. V was trimmed by 8 bases and J by 6 bases, leaving 13 bases between them. CDR3 sequence (DNA): TGTGCCAGCTGGCAGGGCTGGGCTGAAGCTTTCTTT. It encodes CASWQGWAEAFF.

The rearrangement uses TRBV29-1 and TRBJ1-1, with D possibly TRBD1 on 6 matching bases. The V end was cut by 6 bases, the J end by 0 bases, with 17 bases between. CDR1 is SQVTM, CDR2 ANQGSEA, per germline. This CDR3 has 15 residues. CDR3 DNA: TGCAGCGTCCTAAGGGGGGGCGCGATGAACACTGAAGCTTTCTTT. It encodes CSVLRGGAMNTEAFF.

The chain employs TRBV11-2 and TRBJ1-1; weak D call: TRBD1 (6 bases). The CDR3 totals 16 residues. V was clipped by 5 bases and J by 0 bases, with 16 bases between them. In germline, CDR1 is SGHAT, CDR2 FQNNGV. In DNA form, the CDR3 reads TGTGCCAGCAGCCATCTACAGGGTACCATGAACACTGAAGCTTTCTTT. Encoded protein: CASSHLQGTMNTEAFF.

Only one count was recorded for this clone. V and J are TRBV5-1 and TRBJ2-1; 11 bases fit TRBD2. The trim removed 3 bases at V and 3 bases at J, leaving 14 bases unmatched. This CDR3 is 19 amino acids long. Germline V gene lookup returns CDR1 SGHRS and CDR2 YFSETQ. CDR3 in DNA: TGCGCCAGCAGCTACCAACCCACTAGCGGGGGAGGGCTCTACAATGAGCAGTTCTTC. It yields the protein CASSYQPTSGGGLYNEQFF.

The chain carries TRBV6-5 and TRBJ2-2; D may be TRBD2 (6 bases). Looked up from germline, CDR1 is MNHEY and CDR2 is SVGAGI. Between the trimmed V and J ends, which lost 6 bases and 3 bases, there was a span of 14 bases. This CDR3 comprises 15 residues. The CDR3, as DNA: TGTGCCAGCAGCGTGACTAGAGGTTACACCGGGGAGCTGTTTTTT. It is translated as CASSVTRGYTGELFF.

The V gene is TRBV4-1, the J gene TRBJ2-3; D not certain. CDR1 and CDR2 (germline): MGHRA, YSYEKL. This CDR3 comprises 15 residues. The germline V and J ends were trimmed by 2 bases and 1 base, with 10 bases remaining between them. The DNA of the CDR3 is TGCGCCAGCAGCCAAATAGTATCTGGCACAGATACGCAGTATTTT. Its translation is CASSQIVSGTDTQYF.

J is TRBJ2-7 and V is TRBV5-1, with 7 nucleotides matching TRBD1. This CDR3 comprises 15 residues. Germline V CDR1 and CDR2: SGHRS, YFSETQ. Trimming removed 4 bases from V and 2 bases from J; junction bases left unmatched: 9. CDR3 nucleotide sequence: TGCGCCAGCAGCCCAAGGACAGGTCTGGCCTACGAGCAGTACTTC. Translated: CASSPRTGLAYEQYF.

This clone was counted a single time. The chain couples TRBV6-1 to TRBJ1-6; no reliable D call. Germline CDR1 reads MNHNS; CDR2 reads SASEGT. Deletions cut 8 bases from V and 3 bases from J, with 11 bases between. The CDR3 is 14 residues long. As DNA, the CDR3 is TGTGCCAGCGGTGGAGGGTACTATAATTCACCCCTCCACTTT. This translates into CASGGGYYNSPLHF.

The genes are TRBV5-6 and TRBJ2-3; tentatively, D is TRBD1 (6 bases). Germline lookup yields CDR1 SGHDT and CDR2 YYEEEE. Trimming cost V 2 bases and J 7 bases, with 14 bases left between them. The CDR3 has 14 amino acids. CDR3 region: CASSFQGPLYTQYF. In DNA form, the CDR3 reads TGTGCCAGCAGCTTTCAGGGGCCATTATATACGCAGTATTTT.

The rearrangement joins TRBV7-2 to TRBJ1-4, with 11 bases fitting TRBD1. With V trimmed by 0 bases and J by 6 bases, 9 bases remained unmatched. The CDR3 spans 18 residues. Germline lookup yields CDR1 SGHTA and CDR2 FQGNSA. Here the CDR3 DNA reads TGTGCCAGCAGCTTAGCGCGGACAGGGGGCGGTCAAGATGAAAAACTGTTTTTT. This codes for CASSLARTGGGQDEKLFF.

The chain combines TRBV10-3 with TRBJ2-2; weak D call: TRBD2 (6 bases). The CDR3 sequence is 14 residues long. The germline V gene encodes CDR1 ENHRY and CDR2 SYGVKD. Trimming took off 2 bases at V and 4 bases at J, with 8 bases between the two ends. The CDR3 DNA reads as TGTGCCATCAGTGAGCAGGGACTCACCGGGGAGCTGTTTTTT. Amino acids: CAISEQGLTGELFF.

This clone was seen a handful of times. The chain is built from TRBV7-3 and TRBJ1-6, with a tentative D call TRBD1 (6 bases). CDR1 is SGHTA and CDR2 is FQGTGA in the germline V gene. The length of the CDR3 is 13 residues. V lost 2 bases, J lost 10 bases, and 9 bases lay in between. The CDR3 DNA sequence: TGTGCCAGCAGCTTAGGGGGGGGCTCACCCCTCCACTTT. Translating it yields CASSLGGGSPLHF.

The gene calls are TRBV27 and TRBJ2-5; possibly TRBD2 for D (7 bases). The CDR3 consists of 14 residues. V lost 7 bases and J lost 2, with 14 bases in between. From germline, CDR1 is MNHEY and CDR2 SMNVEV (reference sequence). The CDR3 coding sequence is TGTGCCAGCAAGGGGGGGGGCTGGCAAGAGACCCAGTACTTC. It codes for CASKGGGWQETQYF.

This chain connects TRBV9 to TRBJ1-1; 9 bases match TRBD1. Trimming cost V 6 bases and J 1 base; bases outside gene matches: 4. The CDR3 has 14 amino acids. Germline CDR1 SGDLS, CDR2 YYNGEE. The CDR3 spells CASNRQGGNTEAFF. The CDR3, as DNA: TGTGCCAGCAACAGACAGGGGGGGAACACTGAAGCTTTCTTT.

The chain combines TRBV5-1 with TRBJ2-2; perhaps TRBD1 as D (6 bases). V was clipped by 5 bases and J by 3 bases, with 11 bases between them. This CDR3 spans 14 amino acids. Germline V gene sequence: CDR1 SGHRS, CDR2 YFSETQ. CDR3 DNA: TGCGCCAGCAGTATACAGGGATACACCGGGGAGCTGTTTTTT. As protein: CASSIQGYTGELFF.

The chain is built from TRBV19 and TRBJ2-7; D possibly corresponds to TRBD1 (6 bases). The CDR3 length is 15 residues. V gave up 0 bases and J gave up 2 bases, with 11 bases separating them. CDR1 and CDR2 (germline): LNHDA, SQIVND (reference sequence). The CDR3 coding sequence is TGTGCCAGTAGTATAGATGTATCAGGGGCCTACGAGCAGTACTTC. Translated: CASSIDVSGAYEQYF.

The chain employs TRBV4-2 and TRBJ2-1, with 11 positions matching TRBD2. V gave up 0 bases and J gave up 7 bases; unmatched junction bases: 5. The CDR3 loop spans 16 amino acids. The germline V gene encodes CDR1 LGHNA and CDR2 YNFKEQ. The CDR3 nucleotides read TGTGCCAGCAGCCAAGATCTTCTAGCGGGGGGTAATGAGCAGTTCTTC. It specifies CASSQDLLAGGNEQFF.

V usage is TRBV6-5 and J usage is TRBJ2-1; 8 bases map to TRBD2. Unmatched junction bases numbered 0, after V lost 6 bases and J lost 5 bases. The CDR3 totals 12 residues. Germline assignment: CDR1 MNHEY and CDR2 SVGAGI. The CDR3 nucleotides read TGTGCCAGCAGGGGACTAGACAATGAGCAGTTCTTC. Encoded protein: CASRGLDNEQFF.

This rearrangement joins TRBV2 to TRBJ1-2; 8 nucleotides agree with TRBD1. CDR1 and CDR2 (germline): SNHLY, FYNNEI. The CDR3 is 14 residues long. With V trimmed by 7 bases and J by 2 bases, 6 bases remained unmatched. As DNA, the CDR3 is TGTGCCAGCACCCGACAGGGGTGGAACTATGGCTACACCTTC. Encoded protein: CASTRQGWNYGYTF.

The chain's CDR3 is CASSFLGASNEQFF. The CDR3 DNA is TGTGCCAGCAGCTTCTTAGGGGCATCTAATGAGCAGTTCTTC. This chain connects TRBV7-9 to TRBJ2-1, with a possible D match to TRBD1 (5 bases). The CDR3 sequence is 14 residues long. V lost 3 bases to trimming and J lost 7 bases, with 13 bases between them. Germline V gives CDR1 SEHNR, CDR2 FQNEAQ (reference sequence).

The chain combines TRBV21-1 with TRBJ1-1. TRBV21-1 counts as a pseudogene. The CDR3 length is 16 residues. DNA of the CDR3: TGTGCCAGCAGCGCCCCCCCGTCGGGGAGGAACACTGAAGCTTTCTTT. It codes for CASSAPPSGRNTEAFF.

The chain carries TRBV9 and TRBJ2-7, with a tentative D call TRBD1 (5 bases). CDR3 length: 14 amino acids. The V end lost 3 bases, the J end lost 4 bases, and 14 bases lay between the germline ends. Germline loops: CDR1 SGDLS, CDR2 YYNGEE. CDR3 nucleotides: TGTGCCAGCAGCGATGAGACAGCAGCATACGAGCAGTACTTC. Residues: CASSDETAAYEQYF.

This clone was observed a few times. The chain employs TRBV18 and TRBJ1-5; TRBD1 agrees at 7 bases. Losses at the gene ends were 4 bases for V and 5 bases for J; bases not matched to a gene: 2. The CDR3 is 13 residues long. CDR1 and CDR2 from the germline V gene are KGHSH and LQKENI. CDR3 loop: CASSRDRDQPQHF. CDR3 bases: TGTGCCAGCTCACGGGACAGAGATCAGCCCCAGCATTTT.

V is TRBV28 and J is TRBJ2-5; weak D call: TRBD2 (5 bases). Trimming shortened V by 3 bases and J by 8 bases, and 10 bases separated the two germline ends. CDR3 length equals 12 residues. CDR1 is MDHEN and CDR2 is SYDVKM in the germline V gene. CDR3 DNA sequence: TGTGCCAGCAGTTTGGGAGAGAGAACCCAGTACTTC. Translating gives CASSLGERTQYF.

The chain recombines TRBV19 with TRBJ1-4; D is perhaps TRBD1 (6 bases). The V end lost 6 bases, the J end lost 0 bases, and 14 bases lay between the germline ends. CDR3 length equals 16 residues. In germline, CDR1 is LNHDA, CDR2 SQIVND (reference sequence). CDR3 DNA sequence: TGTGCCAGTAGGAACGCGAAGGGGGCAACTAATGAAAAACTGTTTTTT. It specifies CASRNAKGATNEKLFF.

This clone came up a few times. The J gene is TRBJ2-1, the V gene TRBV10-3, with 7 bases aligning to TRBD2. The CDR3 has 13 residues. Germline V gene data show CDR1 as ENHRY and CDR2 as SYGVKD. J gave up 5 bases and V 6 bases, and 4 bases lay outside the gene matches. The CDR3 DNA reads TGTGCCATCAGCCCCAGCGGGGACAATGAGCAGTTCTTC. Translation: CAISPSGDNEQFF.

V and J are TRBV6-1 and TRBJ1-2; TRBD1 agrees at 7 bases. The CDR3 is 15 amino acids. Germline CDR1 reads MNHNS; CDR2 reads SASEGT. V lost 1 base and J lost 7; bases outside the gene matches: 9. The CDR3 DNA is TGTGCCAGCAGTGAAGGGACAGGCGGTAATCCTGGCTACACCTTC. It translates to CASSEGTGGNPGYTF.

This chain connects TRBV30 to TRBJ2-5; 9 positions agree with TRBD2. CDR1 GTSNPN and CDR2 SVGIG come from the germline V gene (reference sequence). V dropped 2 bases and J dropped 5; count of bases not matched to a gene: 6. CDR3 length equals 14 residues. DNA of the CDR3: TGTGCCTGGAGTATAGCGGGGGTCGGGGAGACCCAGTACTTC. Amino acids: CAWSIAGVGETQYF. Based on the CDR3 plus reference TRBV30 and TRBJ2-5, the full variable domain is SQTIHQWPATLVQPVGSPLSLECTVEGTSNPNLYWYRQAAGRGLQLLFYSVGIGQISSEVPQNLSASRPQDRQFILSSKKLLLSDSGFYLCAWSIAGVGETQYFGPGTRLLVL.